The 18 T cell receptor beta chains below all came from one sample that was sequenced in a study of molecular identifiers for immune sequencing clone quantification. MiXCR, run by TCRdb on the PCR reads, gives a single entry per CDR3 protein. Of some 590,000 distinct CDR3 sequences in the sample, around 25% are singletons; the top ten hold about 0.84%. Sequencing was performed on naive CD8+ T cells from blood, with Jurkat cell RNA spiked in. Subset defined: FACS-sorted CD8+CD4-CCR7+CD45RA+ naive T cells. These receptors were collected from a human donor in good health. Some libraries in this study had Jurkat cell RNA spiked in.

The CDR3 here is CSARIEGTVGKETQYF. As DNA, the CDR3 is TGCAGTGCTAGGATCGAGGGGACGGTGGGGAAAGAGACCCAGTACTTC. This rearrangement joins TRBV20-1 to TRBJ2-5, with D perhaps TRBD1 or TRBD2 (5 bases each). The V end was cut by 3 bases, the J end by 3 bases, with 20 bases between. The CDR3 spans 16 residues. In germline, CDR1 is DFQATT, CDR2 SNEGSKA (reference sequence).

Remarks on this clonotype: A single base separates this from a much larger clone, so it may be a read error. The rearrangement links TRBV7-9 to TRBJ1-1; 7 positions match TRBD1. Germline values: CDR1 SEHNR, CDR2 FQNEAQ (reference sequence). Trimming removed 5 bases from V and 6 bases from J; junction bases left unmatched: 9. This CDR3 contains 14 residues. This CDR3 is CASSPDRRKPEAFF. CDR3 bases: TGTGCCAGCAGCCCGGACAGGAGGAAACCTGAAGCTTTCTTT.

This clonotype was recorded many times. This rearrangement joins TRBV7-2 to TRBJ2-1, with 11 positions matching TRBD2. The CDR3 sequence is 14 residues long. The germline V gene has CDR1 SGHTA and CDR2 FQGNSA. V gave up 4 bases and J gave up 6 bases; unmatched junction bases: 2. The CDR3 spells CASSYGLAGNEQFF. The CDR3 nucleotides are TGTGCCAGCAGCTACGGACTAGCGGGCAATGAGCAGTTCTTC.

This clonotype occurred once. A much larger clone differs from this one at a single base, so this may be a read error. This chain joins TRBV7-6 and TRBJ1-4; tentative D call: TRBD1 (5 bases). This CDR3 has 14 amino acids. In germline, CDR1 is SGHVS, CDR2 FNYEAQ. CDR3 region: CASSPNGGQGKLLF. DNA for the CDR3: TGTGCCAGCAGCCCTAACGGGGGTCAGGGAAAACTGCTTTTT.

The V and J genes are TRBV5-4 and TRBJ2-4; possibly TRBD1 for D (8 bases). V dropped 3 bases and J dropped 3 bases, with 25 bases sitting between them. The CDR3 length is 19 residues. The germline V gene has CDR1 SGHNT and CDR2 YYREEE (reference sequence). CDR3: CASSSGGPTGDIGKNIQYF. CDR3 in DNA: TGTGCCAGCAGCTCGGGGGGTCCGACAGGGGATATTGGCAAAAACATTCAGTACTTC. The complete variable domain, with remaining parts taken from reference TRBV5-4 and TRBJ2-4, reads ETGVTQSPTHLIKTRGQQVTLRCSSQSGHNTVSWYQQALGQGPQFIFQYYREEENGRGNFPPRFSGLQFPNYSSELNVNALELDDSALYLCASSSGGPTGDIGKNIQYFGAGTRLSVL.

In its sample, this clonotype was seen many times. The J gene is TRBJ2-7, the V gene TRBV6-2 or TRBV6-3, with unresolved D. Germline CDR1 reads MNHEY; CDR2 reads SVGEGT. Trimming took off 5 bases at V and 9 bases at J, with 14 bases between the two ends. This CDR3 comprises 12 residues. Written as DNA, the CDR3 is TGTGCCAGCAGTATGCCGAAGCAAGGGCAGTACTTC. Translated: CASSMPKQGQYF.

This clonotype was counted only a few times. The CDR3 DNA reads as TGTGCCAGCAGCACCCGACAGGGTTCCCTACTCGAGCAGTACTTC. Translating it yields CASSTRQGSLLEQYF. The V call is TRBV7-9, the J call TRBJ2-7; 7 positions agree with TRBD1. V shed 5 bases, J shed 6 bases, and the junction held 13 bases outside the gene matches. CDR3 length equals 15 residues. CDR1 is SEHNR, CDR2 FQNEAQ, per germline (reference sequence). The full variable domain, rest sourced from reference TRBV7-9 and TRBJ2-7, is DTGVSQNPRHKITKRGQNVTFRCDPISEHNRLYWYRQTLGQGPEFLTYFQNEAQLEKSRLLSDRFSAERPKGSFSTLEIQRTEQGDSAMYLCASSTRQGSLLEQYFGPGTRLTVT.

Note on this clonotype: A single base separates this from a much larger clone, so it may be a read error. This chain connects TRBV7-9 to TRBJ1-1; TRBD1 aligns across 10 bases. The CDR3 runs 14 residues. CDR1 and CDR2 (germline): SEHNR, FQNEAQ (reference sequence). The CDR3 loop reads CASSSGTGVTEALF. For the CDR3, the DNA is TGTGCCAGCAGCAGCGGGACAGGGGTAACTGAAGCTCTCTTT. Full variable domain (rest looked up from reference TRBV7-9 and TRBJ1-1): DTGVSQNPRHKITKRGQNVTFRCDPISEHNRLYWYRQTLGQGPEFLTYFQNEAQLEKSRLLSDRFSAERPKGSFSTLEIQRTEQGDSAMYLCASSSGTGVTEALFGQGTRLTVV.

V and J are TRBV4-3 and TRBJ2-1; 11 bases map to TRBD2. V shed 3 bases, J shed 8 bases, and the junction held 9 bases outside the gene matches. The CDR3 extends over 16 amino acids. Germline loops: CDR1 LGHNA, CDR2 YSLEER. The CDR3 DNA is TGCGCCAGCAGCCAGGGATTTAGCGGGGGGGCTTATGAGCAGTTCTTC. As protein: CASSQGFSGGAYEQFF.

This chain uses TRBV30 with TRBJ2-1; D might be TRBD1 (6 bases). Per germline, CDR1 GTSNPN and CDR2 SVGIG (reference sequence). The CDR3 runs 15 residues. Trimming took off 4 bases at V and 4 bases at J, with 17 bases between the two ends. CDR3: CAWKKIRGRYNEQFF. The CDR3 nucleotides read TGTGCCTGGAAAAAAATCAGGGGTAGGTACAATGAGCAGTTCTTC.

Remarks on this clonotype: A read error may explain this, as a much larger clone is one base away. The genes are TRBV20-1 and TRBJ1-4, with D tentatively TRBD1 (6 bases). V lost 3 bases and J 8 bases, leaving 13 bases between the germline ends. The CDR3 contains 13 residues. CDR1 is DFQATT, CDR2 SNEGSKA, per germline (reference sequence). The CDR3 region has the DNA TGCAGTGCTAGCACAGGGATGGGAGAAAAACTGTTTTTT. It encodes CSASTGMGEKLFF.

With respect to this clonotype: A read error is possible here, since a much larger clone lies one base away. The gene calls are TRBV30 and TRBJ1-3, with a possible D match to TRBD1 (5 bases). The CDR3 is made up of 13 amino acids. Germline V lookup: CDR1 GTSNPN, CDR2 SVGIG (reference sequence). The DNA for the CDR3 is TGTGCCTGGGAGGGGTCATCTGGAAACACCGTATATTTT. Residues: CAWEGSSGNTVYF.

The chain combines TRBV11-1 with TRBJ2-3, with D perhaps TRBD1 (6 bases). The germline V gene has CDR1 SGHAT and CDR2 FQDESV (reference sequence). The V end was cut by 1 base, the J end by 4 bases, with 12 bases between. This CDR3 contains 15 residues. Here the CDR3 DNA reads TGTGCCAGCAGCTTAGTAGGGGGAGTGGCAGATACGCAGTATTTT. Encoded protein: CASSLVGGVADTQYF.

The rearrangement joins TRBV30 to TRBJ1-1, with 9 bases that match TRBD1. The germline V gene has CDR1 GTSNPN and CDR2 SVGIG (reference sequence). This CDR3 contains 14 residues. V trimming: 3 bases; J trimming: 3 bases; junction bases outside the gene matches: 5. The CDR3 DNA reads TGTGCCTGGAGCCCCGGGACAGGGTACACTGAAGCTTTCTTT. It yields the protein CAWSPGTGYTEAFF.

This clonotype was seen repeatedly, ten times or more. V is TRBV12-3 or TRBV12-4 and J is TRBJ1-4; tentative D call: TRBD1 (5 bases). The CDR3 has 14 amino acids. The V gene lost 4 bases and the J gene lost 7 bases, with 13 bases spanning the gap. CDR3 amino acids: CASSYQGVGEKLFF. The CDR3 DNA reads TGTGCCAGCAGTTATCAGGGAGTGGGTGAAAAACTGTTTTTT.

In the case of this clonotype: A much larger clone is a single base away; this may be a read error. The rearrangement joins TRBV7-9 to TRBJ2-2, with TRBD2 matching 8 bases. Germline V CDR1 and CDR2: SEHNR, FQNEAQ (reference sequence). The CDR3 extends over 16 amino acids. This CDR3 reads CASSSRGLAPAGELCF. CDR3 bases: TGTGCCAGCAGCTCCCGAGGACTAGCCCCGGCCGGGGAGCTGTGTTTT.

This clonotype was counted between two and nine times. This sequence joins TRBV4-2 and TRBJ1-6; no clear D gene. Germline lookup yields CDR1 LGHNA and CDR2 YNFKEQ. The V gene lost 0 bases and the J gene lost 4 bases, with 22 bases spanning the gap. The length of the CDR3 is 20 residues. CDR3 coding DNA: TGTGCCAGCAGCCAAGATGTAGCGGGGAGGCGGCGGTCATATAATTCACCCCTCCACTTT. The encoded protein is CASSQDVAGRRRSYNSPLHF.

Worth noting for this clonotype: The germline gene is not matched at one end of the junction; a read error may be the cause. The chain carries TRBV19 and TRBJ1-5, with D uncertain. The germline V gene has CDR1 LNHDA and CDR2 SQIVND (reference sequence). The CDR3 spans 13 residues. The CDR3 here is CACSITLSQPQHF. The CDR3 nucleotides are TGTGCCTGTAGTATTACACTTTCCCAGCCCCAGCATTTT.